This TCR beta chain came from a study of regulatory T cells in long-lasting Graves disease. This clonotype was observed many times. Its antigen remains unidentified. Libraries of TCR beta came from iRepertoire HTBI primers plus Arm-PCR of CDR3 regions. Per the study methods: Identified segments across samples numbered 55 to 70 TRBV and more than 11 TRBJ. One entry per CDR3 protein, called by TCRdb with MiXCR from the multiplex PCR reads. The V and J calls follow TCRdb's processing rather than the paper's. Of about 360,000 distinct CDR3 sequences in the sample, roughly 15% were seen once. This CDR3 is built from 17 residues. The J segment lost 1 base and the V segment lost 8 bases, leaving 10 bases of the junction unmatched. Germline values: CDR1 MNHNS, CDR2 SASEGT. The time point denotes: newly diagnosed GD, antithyroid drugs for less than 3 months. Following extraction of RNA from PBMCs, that RNA was used to make the TCR library.

Study-level results: Researchers examined only peripheral blood and not thyroid tissue.

This same sample was also part of a study on T cells in Graves' hyperthyroidism and ophthalmopathy. That source notes: Pregnant or lactating patients were excluded, as were those with uncontrolled infection or other autoimmune disease.

This TCR was recovered from a woman younger than 35 with Graves disease. The material was peripheral blood mononuclear cells (PBMCs), obtained at new diagnosis, from a patient treated with antithyroid drugs. This rearrangement joins TRBV6-1 to TRBJ2-5; TRBD2 matches 13 bases. This chain's CDR3 is CASSPAGTSGTQETQYF. The DNA of the CDR3 is TGTGCCAGCTCCCCGGCGGGGACTAGCGGGACCCAAGAGACCCAGTACTTC.